The clone carrying this TCR beta chain was recorded once. Its antigen is unknown. Donors consisted of healthy bone marrow donors. This record comes from a study of cytomegalovirus exposure and HLA in healthy donors. Across the study: Researchers previously reported finding 90 million to 120 million unique TCR beta sequences from about 170 million T cells. Study-wide findings and caveats: Most sequenced TCRs were rare (though some public TCRs occurred in many donors).

This PCR relied on a set of 60 Vbeta primers and 13 Jbeta primers. The table came from immunoSEQ multiplex PCR; TCRdb's copy has only in-frame clones and leaves some out. Of approximately 290,000 clones in the sample, 80% are singletons; the top ten hold over 0.3%. The germline V and J ends were trimmed by 10 bases and 2 bases, with 24 bases remaining between them. This CDR3 contains 16 residues. Germline CDR1 MNHNY, CDR2 SVGAGI (reference sequence). The sequenced material came from PBMCs. This TCR was sampled from a girl between 2 and 10 years old in good health and CMV-seronegative. V is TRBV6-6 and J is TRBJ2-7, with D possibly TRBD2 on 6 matching bases. Written as DNA, the CDR3 is TGTGCCATCACCCCGCTACCCACTAGCAGCCCCTACGAGCAGTACTTC. Its translation: CAITPLPTSSPYEQYF.